The 7 T cell receptor beta chains reported below all come from one sample, sequenced in a study of blood T cell repertoires in COVID-19. Only in-frame clones appear in the TCRdb table, and some are missing; sequencing was by immunoSEQ multiplex PCR. The data contain roughly 300,000 clones, roughly 83% of them singletons. Sequenced: peripheral blood. The receptors originated from a woman aged 50 to 65 with acute or convalescent COVID-19.

This chain links TRBV7-9 with TRBJ1-2; the D is unclear. Trimming took off 3 bases at V and 0 bases at J, with 11 bases between the two ends. Per the germline V gene, CDR1 is SEHNR and CDR2 is FQNEAQ (reference sequence). CDR3 size: 15 residues. The DNA of the CDR3 is TGTGCCAGCAGCTTTAGCGCGGGAGCTAACTATGGCTACACCTTC. It translates to CASSFSAGANYGYTF. Full variable domain (outside the CDR3, taken from reference TRBV7-9 and TRBJ1-2): DTGVSQNPRHKITKRGQNVTFRCDPISEHNRLYWYRQTLGQGPEFLTYFQNEAQLEKSRLLSDRFSAERPKGSFSTLEIQRTEQGDSAMYLCASSFSAGANYGYTFGSGTRLTVV.

V gene TRBV25-1 combines with J gene TRBJ1-2; D gene uncertain. The CDR3 contains 17 residues. Trimming stripped 4 bases from V and 4 bases from J, with 22 bases between. Germline V gene sequence: CDR1 MGHDK, CDR2 SYGVNS. This CDR3 is CASSAYSSQRGGYGYTF. CDR3 DNA: TGTGCCAGCAGTGCCTATTCCAGCCAGCGAGGTGGCTATGGCTACACCTTC.

This chain uses TRBV7-8 with TRBJ2-3; possible D gene TRBD1, 6 bases. Trimming shortened V by 1 base and J by 4 bases, and 12 bases separated the two germline ends. Germline values: CDR1 SGHVS, CDR2 FQNEAQ. There are 15 residues in the CDR3. The CDR3, as DNA: TGTGCCAGCAGCTTAGTCCGGCAGGGGTCAGATACGCAGTATTTT. This gives the protein CASSLVRQGSDTQYF.

V and J are TRBV6-5 and TRBJ1-6; perhaps TRBD1 as D (5 bases). With 7 bases removed from V and 5 bases from J, the gap between germline ends came to 15 bases. CDR1 is MNHEY, CDR2 SVGAGI, per germline. CDR3 length equals 15 residues. For the CDR3, the DNA is TGTGCCAGCAATCACGGTCAGGGTAATAATTCACCCCTCCACTTT. The encoded protein is CASNHGQGNNSPLHF.

This rearrangement joins TRBV24-1 to TRBJ2-1, with 10 nucleotides matching TRBD2. The J segment lost 4 bases and the V segment lost 9 bases, leaving 8 bases of the junction unmatched. CDR1 is KGHDR and CDR2 is SFDVKD in the germline V gene. This CDR3 comprises 15 residues. This chain's CDR3 is CATARGGLAYNEQFF. DNA for the CDR3: TGTGCCACCGCCCGGGGGGGACTAGCGTACAATGAGCAGTTCTTC.

The chain is built from TRBV27 and TRBJ1-4; D uncertain. The V gene's germline CDR1 is MNHEY and CDR2 SMNVEV (reference sequence). Deletions cut 7 bases from V and 0 bases from J, with 6 bases between. The CDR3 runs to 13 residues. CDR3 DNA sequence: TGTGCCAGCAAGCTCTCAACTAATGAAAAACTGTTTTTT. Translated, it gives CASKLSTNEKLFF.

This clone has a handful of counts. The CDR3 sequence: CASSLGQLDGYTF. CDR3 bases: TGTGCCAGCAGCTTAGGACAGTTAGATGGCTACACCTTC. V usage is TRBV7-2 and J usage is TRBJ1-2; D may be TRBD1 (5 bases). Trimming pared 1 base from V and 6 bases from J, leaving 9 bases between. The CDR3 spans 13 residues. CDR1 and CDR2 from the germline V gene are SGHTA and FQGNSA.